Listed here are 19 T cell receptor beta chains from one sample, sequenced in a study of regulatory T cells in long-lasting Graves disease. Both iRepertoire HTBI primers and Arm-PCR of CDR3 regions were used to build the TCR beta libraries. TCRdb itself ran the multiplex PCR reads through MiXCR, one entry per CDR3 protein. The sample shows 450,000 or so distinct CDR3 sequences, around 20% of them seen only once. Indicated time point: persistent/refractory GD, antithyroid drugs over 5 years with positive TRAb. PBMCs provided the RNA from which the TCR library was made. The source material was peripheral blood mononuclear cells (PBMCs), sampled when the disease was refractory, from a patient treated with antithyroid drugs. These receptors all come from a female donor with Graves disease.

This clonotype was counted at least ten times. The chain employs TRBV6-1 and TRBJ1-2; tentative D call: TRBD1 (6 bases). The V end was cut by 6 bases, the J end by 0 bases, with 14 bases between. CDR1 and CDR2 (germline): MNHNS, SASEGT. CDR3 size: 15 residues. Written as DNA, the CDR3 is TGTGCCAGCAGAAACATTGGACAGCCTAACTATGGCTACACCTTC. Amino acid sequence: CASRNIGQPNYGYTF.

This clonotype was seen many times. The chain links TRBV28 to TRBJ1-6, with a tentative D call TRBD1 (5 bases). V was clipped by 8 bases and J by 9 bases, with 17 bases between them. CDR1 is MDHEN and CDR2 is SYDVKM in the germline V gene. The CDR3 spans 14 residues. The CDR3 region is CASGRVLLVSPLHF. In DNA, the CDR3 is TGTGCCAGCGGCAGGGTGCTTTTAGTTTCACCCCTCCACTTT.

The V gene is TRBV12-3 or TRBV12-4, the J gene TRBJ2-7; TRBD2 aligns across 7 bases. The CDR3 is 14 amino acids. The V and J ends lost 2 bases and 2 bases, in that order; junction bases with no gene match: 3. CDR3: CASSLYGGAYEQYF. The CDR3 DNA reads TGTGCCAGCAGTTTATATGGGGGGGCCTACGAGCAGTACTTC.

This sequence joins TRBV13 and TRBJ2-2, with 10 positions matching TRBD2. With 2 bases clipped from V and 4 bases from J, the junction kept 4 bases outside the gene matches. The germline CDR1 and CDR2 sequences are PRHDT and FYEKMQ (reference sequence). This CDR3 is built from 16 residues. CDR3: CASSLWLAGATGELFF. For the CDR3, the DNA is TGTGCCAGCAGCTTATGGCTAGCGGGAGCCACCGGGGAGCTGTTTTTT.

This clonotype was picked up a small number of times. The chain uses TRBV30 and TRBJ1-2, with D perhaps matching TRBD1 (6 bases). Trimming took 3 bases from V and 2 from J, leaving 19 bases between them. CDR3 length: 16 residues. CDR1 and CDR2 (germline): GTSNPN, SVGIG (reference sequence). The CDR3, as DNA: TGTGCCTGGAGCCTAGGGGGGGGCTATTCCAACTATGGCTACACCTTC. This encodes CAWSLGGGYSNYGYTF.

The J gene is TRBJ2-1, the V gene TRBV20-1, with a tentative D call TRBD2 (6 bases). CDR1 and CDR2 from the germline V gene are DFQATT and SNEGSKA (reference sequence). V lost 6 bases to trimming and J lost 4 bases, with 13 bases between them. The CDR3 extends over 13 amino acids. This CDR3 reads CSATSGPYNEQFF. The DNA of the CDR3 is TGCAGTGCGACGAGCGGGCCTTACAATGAGCAGTTCTTC.

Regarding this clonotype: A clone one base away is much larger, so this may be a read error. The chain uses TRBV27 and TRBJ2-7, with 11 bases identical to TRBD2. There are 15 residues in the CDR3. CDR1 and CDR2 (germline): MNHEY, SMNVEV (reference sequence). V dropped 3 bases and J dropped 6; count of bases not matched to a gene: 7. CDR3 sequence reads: CASSFQLAGEGEQYF. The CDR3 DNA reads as TGTGCCAGCAGTTTCCAACTAGCGGGAGAGGGCGAGCAGTACTTC.

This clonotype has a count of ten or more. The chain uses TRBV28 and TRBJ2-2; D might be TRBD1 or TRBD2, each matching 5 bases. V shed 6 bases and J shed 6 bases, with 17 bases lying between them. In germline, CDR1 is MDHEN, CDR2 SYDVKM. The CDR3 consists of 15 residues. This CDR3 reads CASRARDRLAGELFF. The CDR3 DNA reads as TGTGCCAGCAGGGCCAGGGACCGTTTGGCCGGGGAGCTGTTTTTT.

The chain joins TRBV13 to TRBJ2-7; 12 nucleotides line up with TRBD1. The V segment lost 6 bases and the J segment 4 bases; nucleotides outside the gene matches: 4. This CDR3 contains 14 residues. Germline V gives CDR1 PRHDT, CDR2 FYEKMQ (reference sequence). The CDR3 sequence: CASRPGQGAYEQYF. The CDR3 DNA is TGTGCCAGCAGACCGGGACAGGGGGCTTACGAGCAGTACTTC.

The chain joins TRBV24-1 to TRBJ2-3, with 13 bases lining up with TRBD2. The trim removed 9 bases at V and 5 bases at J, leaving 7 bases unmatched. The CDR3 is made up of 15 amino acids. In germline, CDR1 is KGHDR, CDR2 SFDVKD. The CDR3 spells CATQGTSGNRDTQYF. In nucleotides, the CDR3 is TGTGCCACCCAGGGGACTAGCGGGAATAGAGATACGCAGTATTTT.

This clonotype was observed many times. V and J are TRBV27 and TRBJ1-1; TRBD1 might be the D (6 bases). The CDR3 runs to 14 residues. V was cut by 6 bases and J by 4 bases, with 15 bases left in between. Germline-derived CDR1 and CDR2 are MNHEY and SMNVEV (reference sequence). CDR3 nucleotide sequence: TGTGCCAGCAGACTCACAGGGTTGGGCACTGAAGCTTTCTTT. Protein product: CASRLTGLGTEAFF.

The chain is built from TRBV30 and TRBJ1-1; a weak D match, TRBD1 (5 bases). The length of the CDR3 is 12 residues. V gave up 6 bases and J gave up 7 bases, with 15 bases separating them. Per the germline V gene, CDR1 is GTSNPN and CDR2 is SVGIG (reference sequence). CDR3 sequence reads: CACPGGDIEAFF. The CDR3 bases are TGTGCCTGCCCTGGGGGAGACATTGAAGCTTTCTTT. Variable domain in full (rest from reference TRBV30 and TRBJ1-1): SQTIHQWPATLVQPVGSPLSLECTVEGTSNPNLYWYRQAAGRGLQLLFYSVGIGQISSEVPQNLSASRPQDRQFILSSKKLLLSDSGFYLCACPGGDIEAFFGQGTRLTVV.

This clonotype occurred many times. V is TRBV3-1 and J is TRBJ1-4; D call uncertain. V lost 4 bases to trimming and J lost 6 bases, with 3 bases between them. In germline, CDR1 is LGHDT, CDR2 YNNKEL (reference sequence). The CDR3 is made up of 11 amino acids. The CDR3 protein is CASSLHEKLFF. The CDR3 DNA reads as TGTGCCAGCAGCCTTCATGAAAAACTGTTTTTT.

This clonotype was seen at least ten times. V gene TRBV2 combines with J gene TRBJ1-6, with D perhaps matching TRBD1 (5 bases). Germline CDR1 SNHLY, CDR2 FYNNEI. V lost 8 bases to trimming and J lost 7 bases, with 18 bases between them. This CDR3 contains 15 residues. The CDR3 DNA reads TGTGCCAGCCAACTCTGGCCCGGGGACAATTCACCCCTCCACTTT. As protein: CASQLWPGDNSPLHF.

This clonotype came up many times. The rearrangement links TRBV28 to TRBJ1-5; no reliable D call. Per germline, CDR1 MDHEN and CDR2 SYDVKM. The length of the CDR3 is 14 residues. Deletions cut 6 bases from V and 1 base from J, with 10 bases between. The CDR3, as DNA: TGTGCCAGCAGATCACGTAGGAGCAATCAGCCCCAGCATTTT. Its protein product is CASRSRRSNQPQHF.

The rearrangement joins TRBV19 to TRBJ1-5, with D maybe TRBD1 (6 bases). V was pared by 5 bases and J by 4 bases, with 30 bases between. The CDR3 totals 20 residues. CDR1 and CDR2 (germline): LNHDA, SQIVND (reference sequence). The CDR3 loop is CASSPSSPAGAFGINQPQHF. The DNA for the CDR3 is TGTGCCAGTAGTCCCTCCTCCCCGGCAGGGGCATTCGGAATTAATCAGCCCCAGCATTTT.

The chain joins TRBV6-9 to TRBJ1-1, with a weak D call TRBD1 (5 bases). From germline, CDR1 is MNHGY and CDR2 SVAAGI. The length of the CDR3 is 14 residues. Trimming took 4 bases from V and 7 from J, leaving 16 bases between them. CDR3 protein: CASSSTGTSNEAFF. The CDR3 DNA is TGTGCCAGCAGTTCCACCGGGACCTCTAATGAAGCTTTCTTT.

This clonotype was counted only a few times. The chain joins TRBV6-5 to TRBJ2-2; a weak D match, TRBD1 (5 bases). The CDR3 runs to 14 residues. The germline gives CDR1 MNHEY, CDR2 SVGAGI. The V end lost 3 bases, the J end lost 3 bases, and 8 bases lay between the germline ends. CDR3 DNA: TGTGCCAGCAGTTATGGGGCCTACACCGGGGAGCTGTTTTTT. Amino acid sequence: CASSYGAYTGELFF.

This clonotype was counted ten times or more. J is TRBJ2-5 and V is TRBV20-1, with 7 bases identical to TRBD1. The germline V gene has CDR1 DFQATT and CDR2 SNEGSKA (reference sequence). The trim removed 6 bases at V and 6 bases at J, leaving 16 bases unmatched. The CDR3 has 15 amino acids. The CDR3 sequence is CSAPARDRLKKTQYF. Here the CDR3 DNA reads TGCAGTGCACCAGCCCGGGACAGACTTAAAAAGACCCAGTACTTC.